These 31 T cell receptor beta chains were all obtained from the same sample, sequenced in a study of T-cell memory formation after mild COVID-19 (dated by TCRdb to the early 2020s). The method behind the library was 5' RACE. The instrument given in TCRdb is Illumina NovaSeq 6000. TCRdb trimmed the raw reads at Q25, called clones with MiXCR and kept productive beta chains. Every distinct CDR3 protein forms one entry, paired with its most common genes and DNA. In all, the sample holds around 340,000 distinct CDR3 sequences, and roughly 13% of those were seen once. The ten largest clonotypes hold over 20% of the sample. Sequenced input: PBMCs or a T cell subset sorted from them (not recorded which). The receptors stem from a man between 18 and 35 years old who had mild COVID-19 (a few samples of this study predate the infection). The sample titles of this study are shuffled in the database, so cell type and time point are left out; the donor was told from shared clones.

The genes are TRBV10-3 and TRBJ1-1; 12 bases are shared with TRBD1. Trimming cost V 10 bases and J 2 bases; bases outside gene matches: 2. The CDR3 contains 13 residues. Germline lookup yields CDR1 ENHRY and CDR2 SYGVKD. The CDR3 sequence: CATGTGGNTEAFF. DNA of the CDR3: TGTGCCACCGGGACAGGGGGCAACACTGAAGCTTTCTTT.

The V and J genes are TRBV10-3 and TRBJ2-2; 16 nucleotides align to TRBD2. The CDR3 length is 21 residues. The germline V gene has CDR1 ENHRY and CDR2 SYGVKD. J was trimmed by 2 bases and V by 4 bases; bases with no gene match: 13. The CDR3 loop reads CAISGSPGTSGGAYNTGELFF. In DNA, the CDR3 is TGTGCCATCAGTGGGTCCCCCGGGACTAGCGGGGGGGCGTATAACACCGGGGAGCTGTTTTTT.

This clonotype was seen repeatedly, ten times or more. The chain combines TRBV28 with TRBJ2-3; 10 bases agree with TRBD2. The CDR3 sequence is 15 residues long. The V gene's germline CDR1 is MDHEN and CDR2 SYDVKM. The V and J ends lost 0 bases and 7 bases, in that order; junction bases with no gene match: 4. CDR3 DNA: TGTGCCAGCAGTTTATGGGCTAGCGGGGGCTATACGCAGTATTTT. It encodes CASSLWASGGYTQYF.

This clonotype was counted many times. The chain couples TRBV7-9 to TRBJ2-1; D possibly matches TRBD1 or TRBD2 (6 bases each). The CDR3 extends over 13 amino acids. Germline-derived CDR1 and CDR2 are SEHNR and FQNEAQ (reference sequence). V dropped 6 bases and J dropped 6 bases, with 12 bases sitting between them. The CDR3: CASRTEGGNEQFF. In DNA form, the CDR3 reads TGTGCCAGCAGAACGGAGGGGGGCAATGAGCAGTTCTTC.

This clonotype has a handful of counts. The genes are TRBV9 and TRBJ2-5; D not resolved. The CDR3 is 13 residues long. Trimming shortened V by 3 bases and J by 5 bases, and 11 bases separated the two germline ends. Germline V lookup: CDR1 SGDLS, CDR2 YYNGEE. The CDR3 DNA reads as TGTGCCAGCAGCGCACCGCTAGGGGAGACCCAGTACTTC. Translation: CASSAPLGETQYF. The full variable domain, its missing parts supplied by reference TRBV9 and TRBJ2-5, is DSGVTQTPKHLITATGQRVTLRCSPRSGDLSVYWYQQSLDQGLQFLIQYYNGEERAKGNILERFSAQQFPDLHSELNLSSLELGDSALYFCASSAPLGETQYFGPGTRLLVL.

This clonotype was counted at least ten times. This rearrangement joins TRBV10-3 to TRBJ1-4; possibly TRBD1 for D (5 bases). V was trimmed by 6 bases and J by 8 bases, leaving 13 bases between them. The CDR3 runs to 13 residues. Germline values: CDR1 ENHRY, CDR2 SYGVKD. CDR3 nucleotides: TGTGCCATCAGCGCGGGGACGGGAGAAAAACTGTTTTTT. Translation: CAISAGTGEKLFF.

This chain connects TRBV4-1 to TRBJ1-6; tentative D call: TRBD1 (6 bases). This CDR3 is built from 15 residues. The germline V gene has CDR1 MGHRA and CDR2 YSYEKL. V lost 6 bases to trimming and J lost 9 bases, with 18 bases between them. The CDR3 protein is CASSLHGTLSSPLHF. The CDR3 DNA sequence: TGCGCCAGCAGTCTCCACGGGACACTGAGTTCACCCCTCCACTTT.

This clonotype was detected many times. This chain's CDR3 is CATQGTPYNQPQHF. As DNA, the CDR3 is TGTGCCACCCAGGGGACACCCTACAATCAGCCCCAGCATTTT. The chain is built from TRBV19 and TRBJ1-5; D possibly corresponds to TRBD1 (6 bases). Germline V gene data show CDR1 as LNHDA and CDR2 as SQIVND (reference sequence). CDR3 length equals 14 residues. The V end lost 10 bases, the J end lost 3 bases, and 16 bases lay between the germline ends.

To note about this clonotype: A read error may explain this, as a much larger clone is one base away. This chain connects TRBV4-1 to TRBJ1-1; D gene ambiguous. Germline V gives CDR1 MGHRA, CDR2 YSYEKL. The CDR3 is 15 amino acids. The germline V and J ends were trimmed by 4 bases and 1 base, with 13 bases remaining between them. The CDR3 bases are TGCGCCAGCAGCCGTAGAAGGTATTCGAACACTGAAGCTTTCTTT. Translation: CASSRRRYSNTEAFF.

Comments on this clonotype: The junction shows a germline mismatch at one end, possibly a read error. The chain joins TRBV12-3 or TRBV12-4 to TRBJ1-2; tentative D call: TRBD1 (6 bases). CDR3 size: 11 residues. The CDR3 coding sequence is TGTGCCAGCAGTTTAGGGGGGGCTAGCGCCTTC. Its translation: CASSLGGASAF.

This clonotype was detected a few times. The V gene is TRBV9, the J gene TRBJ2-7, with 8 bases lining up with TRBD1. This CDR3 has 15 amino acids. The ends lost 0 bases at V and 3 bases at J; junction bases unmatched: 5. Looked up from germline, CDR1 is SGDLS and CDR2 is YYNGEE. CDR3 protein: CASSVASGGYYEQYF. In DNA form, the CDR3 reads TGTGCCAGCAGCGTAGCTTCAGGGGGCTACTACGAGCAGTACTTC. Supplemented by reference TRBV9 and TRBJ2-7, the full variable domain reads DSGVTQTPKHLITATGQRVTLRCSPRSGDLSVYWYQQSLDQGLQFLIQYYNGEERAKGNILERFSAQQFPDLHSELNLSSLELGDSALYFCASSVASGGYYEQYFGPGTRLTVT.

The chain carries TRBV15 and TRBJ1-2; D not resolved. This CDR3 contains 13 residues. Trimming stripped 0 bases from V and 2 bases from J, with 4 bases between. Germline CDR1 reads LNHNV; CDR2 reads YYDKDF (reference sequence). CDR3 coding DNA: TGTGCCACCAGCAGAGAAGGGAACTATGGCTACACCTTC. This sequence encodes CATSREGNYGYTF.

The chain recombines TRBV12-3 or TRBV12-4 with TRBJ1-2; the D is unclear. V lost 5 bases and J 2 bases, leaving 12 bases between the germline ends. The CDR3 has 14 residues. The CDR3 nucleotides read TGTGCCAGCAGTCTCCGGGTGACAAACTATGGCTACACCTTC. It is translated as CASSLRVTNYGYTF.

This clonotype came up a few times. DNA for the CDR3: TGCGCCAGCAGCCACCTCGACAGTAATTCACCCCTCCACTTT. Its protein is CASSHLDSNSPLHF. The V gene is TRBV4-1, the J gene TRBJ1-6; a possible D gene is TRBD1 (5 bases). CDR1 and CDR2 from the germline V gene are MGHRA and YSYEKL. V dropped 3 bases and J dropped 6 bases, with 9 bases sitting between them. The CDR3 is 14 amino acids.

This chain joins TRBV6-1 and TRBJ2-7; perhaps TRBD1 as D (6 bases). Between the trimmed V and J ends, which lost 8 bases and 5 bases, there was a span of 19 bases. The germline CDR1 and CDR2 sequences are MNHNS and SASEGT. This CDR3 is built from 14 residues. In DNA form, the CDR3 reads TGTGCCAGCGGCGAGCTCACAGGGAAACACGAGCAGTACGTC. It specifies CASGELTGKHEQYV.

The CDR3 bases are TGCGCCAGCAGCTTTACAGCGAACACTGAAGCTTTCTTT. This sequence encodes CASSFTANTEAFF. The chain combines TRBV5-1 with TRBJ1-1, with D hard to call. The CDR3 sequence is 13 residues long. Germline assignment: CDR1 SGHRS and CDR2 YFSETQ. Trimming stripped 2 bases from V and 1 base from J, with 6 bases between.

This clonotype was counted between two and nine times. The chain is built from TRBV4-3 and TRBJ2-2; a weak D match, TRBD1 (6 bases). Trimming left V 1 base short and J 5 bases short, with 11 bases between. The germline gives CDR1 LGHNA, CDR2 YSLEER. The CDR3 loop spans 15 amino acids. CDR3 loop: CASSQGPGVTGELFF. In nucleotides, the CDR3 is TGCGCCAGCAGCCAAGGTCCAGGGGTAACCGGGGAGCTGTTTTTT.

The V gene is TRBV30, the J gene TRBJ2-3; D might be TRBD2 (5 bases). From germline, CDR1 is GTSNPN and CDR2 SVGIG (reference sequence). V lost 1 base to trimming and J lost 0 bases, with 8 bases between them. This CDR3 is 14 amino acids long. CDR3 DNA: TGTGCCTGGAGTGCGACTACCAGCACAGATACGCAGTATTTT. Its protein product is CAWSATTSTDTQYF.

The sample holds a few counts of this clonotype. This chain links TRBV2 with TRBJ1-5; 8 bases line up with TRBD1. The V gene's germline CDR1 is SNHLY and CDR2 FYNNEI. CDR3 length equals 14 residues. V dropped 4 bases and J dropped 7; count of bases not matched to a gene: 6. The CDR3 loop reads CASSGSGGLQPQHF. The DNA of the CDR3 is TGTGCCAGCAGTGGTTCAGGGGGCTTACAGCCCCAGCATTTT.

The chain has TRBV27 and TRBJ2-7; 9 bases map to TRBD1. Germline V gives CDR1 MNHEY, CDR2 SMNVEV (reference sequence). With 4 bases clipped from V and 2 bases from J, the junction kept 6 bases outside the gene matches. This CDR3 region has 15 residues. This CDR3 is CASSSRDRATYEQYF. The CDR3 DNA follows: TGTGCCAGCAGTTCCAGGGACAGGGCTACCTACGAGCAGTACTTC.

This clonotype came up many times. The V and J genes are TRBV6-5 and TRBJ1-1, with D perhaps matching TRBD1 (5 bases). Germline-derived CDR1 and CDR2 are MNHEY and SVGAGI. The V gene lost 2 bases and the J gene lost 1 base, with 8 bases spanning the gap. This CDR3 spans 14 amino acids. Here the CDR3 reads CASSYRTPNTEAFF. The CDR3 region has the DNA TGTGCCAGCAGTTACCGGACACCGAACACTGAAGCTTTCTTT.

J is TRBJ2-3 and V is TRBV5-1; 7 positions match TRBD1. The length of the CDR3 is 14 residues. Germline values: CDR1 SGHRS, CDR2 YFSETQ. J lost 2 bases, V lost 7 bases, and 7 bases had no gene match. This CDR3 reads CASRSGTVTDTQYF. As DNA, the CDR3 is TGCGCCAGCCGATCGGGGACAGTCACAGATACGCAGTATTTT. The full variable domain, its missing parts supplied by reference TRBV5-1 and TRBJ2-3, is KAGVTQTPRYLIKTRGQQVTLSCSPISGHRSVSWYQQTPGQGLQFLFEYFSETQRNKGNFPGRFSGRQFSNSRSEMNVSTLELGDSALYLCASRSGTVTDTQYFGPGTRLTVL.

The V and J genes are TRBV2 and TRBJ2-4; TRBD2 aligns across 8 bases. The V gene's germline CDR1 is SNHLY and CDR2 FYNNEI. Germline trimming cut 8 bases from V and 4 bases from J; bases unmatched to any gene: 10. The CDR3 is 15 amino acids. CDR3 DNA sequence: TGTGCCAGCCCCCTTCGACGGGGGGGTAAAAACATTCAGTACTTC. Amino acids: CASPLRRGGKNIQYF. Full variable domain (rest looked up from reference TRBV2 and TRBJ2-4): EPEVTQTPSHQVTQMGQEVILRCVPISNHLYFYWYRQILGQKVEFLVSFYNNEISEKSEIFDDQFSVERPDGSNFTLKIRSTKLEDSAMYFCASPLRRGGKNIQYFGAGTRLSVL.

This sequence joins TRBV3-1 and TRBJ2-3; no clear D. Germline values: CDR1 LGHDT, CDR2 YNNKEL (reference sequence). Trimming took off 0 bases at V and 6 bases at J, with 10 bases between the two ends. CDR3 length: 14 residues. CDR3 sequence: CASSQEAVPDTQYF. The CDR3 bases are TGTGCCAGCAGCCAAGAGGCAGTCCCCGATACGCAGTATTTT.

This chain uses TRBV10-3 with TRBJ2-7; a possible D gene is TRBD2 (6 bases). Germline V gives CDR1 ENHRY, CDR2 SYGVKD. The CDR3 spans 14 residues. Between the trimmed V and J ends, which lost 4 bases and 1 base, there was a span of 11 bases. The CDR3 protein is CAISAGLQSYEQYF. Here the CDR3 DNA reads TGTGCCATCAGTGCGGGACTCCAGTCCTACGAGCAGTACTTC.

This chain uses TRBV6-6 with TRBJ1-2; TRBD1 agrees at 7 bases. The ends lost 6 bases at V and 7 bases at J; junction bases unmatched: 11. This CDR3 is built from 14 residues. Germline lookup yields CDR1 MNHNY and CDR2 SVGAGI (reference sequence). CDR3 sequence (DNA): TGTGCCAGCAGCCCGGGACAGACAATGGTTGGCTACACCTTC. Its protein is CASSPGQTMVGYTF.

This clonotype was picked up a small number of times. V usage is TRBV6-1 and J usage is TRBJ2-4, with 8 bases fitting TRBD2. CDR1 and CDR2 from the germline V gene are MNHNS and SASEGT. CDR3 length: 16 residues. Trimming took 3 bases from V and 2 from J; bases not matched to a gene: 6. This chain's CDR3 is CASSDRGGTPKNIQYF. The CDR3 nucleotides read TGTGCCAGCAGTGACCGCGGGGGGACTCCCAAAAACATTCAGTACTTC.

The chain links TRBV7-3 to TRBJ2-2; D possibly matches TRBD1 or TRBD2 (5 bases each). Trimming stripped 1 base from V and 2 bases from J, with 11 bases between. Germline CDR1 is SGHTA and CDR2 is FQGTGA. CDR3 length equals 16 residues. DNA for the CDR3: TGTGCCAGCAGCTTAAGTGGGACCGTCAACACCGGGGAGCTGTTTTTT. Translated, it gives CASSLSGTVNTGELFF.

The chain joins TRBV28 to TRBJ1-2; TRBD1 is a possible D gene (6 bases). Looked up from germline, CDR1 is MDHEN and CDR2 is SYDVKM. The CDR3 length is 12 residues. V gave up 4 bases and J gave up 8 bases, with 11 bases separating them. The CDR3 protein is CASSWQGIGYTF. CDR3 nucleotide sequence: TGTGCCAGCAGTTGGCAGGGGATAGGCTACACCTTC.

This clonotype was counted ten times or more. The chain uses TRBV6-2 or TRBV6-3 and TRBJ2-7; 11 bases are a match to TRBD2. The CDR3 is 15 residues long. The germline V gene encodes CDR1 MNHEY and CDR2 SVGEGT. Germline trimming cut 2 bases from V and 3 bases from J; bases unmatched to any gene: 3. The CDR3: CASSYETSGVYEQYF. The CDR3 bases are TGTGCCAGCAGTTACGAGACTAGCGGGGTCTACGAGCAGTACTTC.

The genes are TRBV4-3 and TRBJ1-1; D is undetermined. Deletions cut 0 bases from V and 5 bases from J, with 10 bases between. Germline V lookup: CDR1 LGHNA, CDR2 YSLEER. The CDR3 spans 14 residues. CDR3 in DNA: TGCGCCAGCAGCCAAGAGTGGGCGGGTACTGAAGCTTTCTTT. It codes for CASSQEWAGTEAFF.